Listed below are T cell receptor beta chains from one sample, sequenced in a study of blood T cell repertoires in COVID-19. The table came from immunoSEQ multiplex PCR; TCRdb's copy has only in-frame clones and leaves some out. Among 200,000 to 300,000 clones listed, approximately 80% were seen once. Material for sequencing was peripheral blood. The receptors were gathered from a woman aged 60-75 years with active or convalescent COVID-19. Each CDR3 is given with its conserved first and last residue. Fields, in order: J gene, D gene, clone size, V gene, CDR3 DNA, CDR3 protein. A D gene is named only where the DNA matches it firmly. Size is stated for part of the rows, as once, few or many counts, or as a class when the clone is expanded.

>TRBJ2-5|TRBD2|.|TRBV5-4
TGTGCCAGCAGCTTTCCGGGACTAGCGGGGCGGGAGACCCAGTACTTC
CASSFPGLAGRETQYF
>TRBJ1-4|TRBD1|.|TRBV28
TGTGCCAGCAGTCGACAGGGGGCGCCAACTAATGAAAAACTGTTTTTT
CASSRQGAPTNEKLFF
>TRBJ2-1|.|.|TRBV14
TGTGCCAGCAGCCAAGGCGCGAACAATGAGCAGTTCTTC
CASSQGANNEQFF
>TRBJ2-7|TRBD2|.|TRBV6-5
TGTGCCAGCAGCCACAAGGCTAGCGGGAGGTGGGAGCAGTACTTC
CASSHKASGRWEQYF
>TRBJ2-1|TRBD1|few|TRBV2
TGTGCCAGCAGTCCAGCCCTCGGACAGGGGTGGGATGAGCAGTTCTTC
CASSPALGQGWDEQFF
>TRBJ1-2|TRBD1|.|TRBV2
TGTGCCAGCATAAAGGACAGGGGGCTTTATGGCTACACCTTC
CASIKDRGLYGYTF
>TRBJ2-5|TRBD2|.|TRBV5-1
TGCGCCAGCAGCTTGGCCGCGGGGGGAGGGGAGACCCAGTACTTC
CASSLAAGGGETQYF
>TRBJ2-1|TRBD2|.|TRBV4-2
TGTGCCAGCAGCCAAGATGGACTAGCAATCGATGAGCAGTTCTTC
CASSQDGLAIDEQFF
>TRBJ2-1|.|.|TRBV4-2
TGTGCCAGCAGCCCCCCGGGTAGGCGGGGTGCGATCTTC
CASSPPGRRGAIF
>TRBJ1-2|.|.|TRBV4-1
TGCGCCAGCAGCCAACCAACACAGTACAACTATGGCTACACCTTC
CASSQPTQYNYGYTF
>TRBJ1-2|TRBD1|.|TRBV7-9
TGTGCCAGCAGCTTAATGACAGGGGAGGCCTCCTATGGCTACACCTTC
CASSLMTGEASYGYTF
>TRBJ1-3|.|.|TRBV7-9
TGTGCCAGCAGCTTAGCGGGGGGAGAAGGAAACACCATATATTTT
CASSLAGGEGNTIYF
>TRBJ1-1|TRBD1|.|TRBV7-9
TGTGCCAGTGGACAGGGTGGCACTGAAGCTTTCTTT
CASGQGGTEAFF
>TRBJ2-7|TRBD2|.|TRBV3-1/TRBV3-2
TGTGCCAGCAGTTTGGGACTAGCTTCCTACGAGCAGTACTTC
CASSLGLASYEQYF
>TRBJ2-1|.|.|TRBV19
TGTGCCAGTAGTATAAACCCCGGGACACCCTACAATGAGCAGTTCTTC
CASSINPGTPYNEQFF